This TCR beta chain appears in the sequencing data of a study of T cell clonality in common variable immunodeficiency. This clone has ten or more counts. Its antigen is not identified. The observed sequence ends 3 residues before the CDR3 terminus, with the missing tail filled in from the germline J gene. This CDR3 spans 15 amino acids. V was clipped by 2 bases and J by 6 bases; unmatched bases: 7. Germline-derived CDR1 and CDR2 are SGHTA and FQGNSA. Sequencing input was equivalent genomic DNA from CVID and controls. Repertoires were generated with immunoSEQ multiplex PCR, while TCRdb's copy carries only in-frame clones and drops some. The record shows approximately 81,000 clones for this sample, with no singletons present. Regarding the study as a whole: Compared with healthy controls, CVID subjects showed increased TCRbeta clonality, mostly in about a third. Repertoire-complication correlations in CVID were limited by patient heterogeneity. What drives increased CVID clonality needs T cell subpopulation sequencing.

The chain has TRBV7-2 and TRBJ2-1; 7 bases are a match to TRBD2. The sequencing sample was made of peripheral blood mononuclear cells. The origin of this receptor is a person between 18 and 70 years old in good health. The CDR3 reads CASSLSYPGGNEQFF. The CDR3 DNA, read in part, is TGTGCCAGCAGCTTAAGCTACCCGGGGGGCAATGAG.